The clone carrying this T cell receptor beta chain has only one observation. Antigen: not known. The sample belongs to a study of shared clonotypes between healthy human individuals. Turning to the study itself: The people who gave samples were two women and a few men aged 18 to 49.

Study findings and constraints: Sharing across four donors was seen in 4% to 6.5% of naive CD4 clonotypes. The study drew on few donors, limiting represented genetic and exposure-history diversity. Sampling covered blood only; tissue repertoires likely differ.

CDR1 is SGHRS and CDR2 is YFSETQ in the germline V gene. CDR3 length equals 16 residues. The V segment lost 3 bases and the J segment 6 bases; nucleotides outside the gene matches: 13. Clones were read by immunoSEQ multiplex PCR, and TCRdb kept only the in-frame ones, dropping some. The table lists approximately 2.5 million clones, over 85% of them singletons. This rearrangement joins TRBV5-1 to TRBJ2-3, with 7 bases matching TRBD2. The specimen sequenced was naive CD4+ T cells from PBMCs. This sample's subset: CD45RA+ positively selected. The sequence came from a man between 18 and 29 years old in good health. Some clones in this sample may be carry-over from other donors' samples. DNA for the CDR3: TGCGCCAGCAGCTCAGGAGAGGGAGGGGCGGTGGATACGCAGTATTTT. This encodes CASSSGEGGAVDTQYF.